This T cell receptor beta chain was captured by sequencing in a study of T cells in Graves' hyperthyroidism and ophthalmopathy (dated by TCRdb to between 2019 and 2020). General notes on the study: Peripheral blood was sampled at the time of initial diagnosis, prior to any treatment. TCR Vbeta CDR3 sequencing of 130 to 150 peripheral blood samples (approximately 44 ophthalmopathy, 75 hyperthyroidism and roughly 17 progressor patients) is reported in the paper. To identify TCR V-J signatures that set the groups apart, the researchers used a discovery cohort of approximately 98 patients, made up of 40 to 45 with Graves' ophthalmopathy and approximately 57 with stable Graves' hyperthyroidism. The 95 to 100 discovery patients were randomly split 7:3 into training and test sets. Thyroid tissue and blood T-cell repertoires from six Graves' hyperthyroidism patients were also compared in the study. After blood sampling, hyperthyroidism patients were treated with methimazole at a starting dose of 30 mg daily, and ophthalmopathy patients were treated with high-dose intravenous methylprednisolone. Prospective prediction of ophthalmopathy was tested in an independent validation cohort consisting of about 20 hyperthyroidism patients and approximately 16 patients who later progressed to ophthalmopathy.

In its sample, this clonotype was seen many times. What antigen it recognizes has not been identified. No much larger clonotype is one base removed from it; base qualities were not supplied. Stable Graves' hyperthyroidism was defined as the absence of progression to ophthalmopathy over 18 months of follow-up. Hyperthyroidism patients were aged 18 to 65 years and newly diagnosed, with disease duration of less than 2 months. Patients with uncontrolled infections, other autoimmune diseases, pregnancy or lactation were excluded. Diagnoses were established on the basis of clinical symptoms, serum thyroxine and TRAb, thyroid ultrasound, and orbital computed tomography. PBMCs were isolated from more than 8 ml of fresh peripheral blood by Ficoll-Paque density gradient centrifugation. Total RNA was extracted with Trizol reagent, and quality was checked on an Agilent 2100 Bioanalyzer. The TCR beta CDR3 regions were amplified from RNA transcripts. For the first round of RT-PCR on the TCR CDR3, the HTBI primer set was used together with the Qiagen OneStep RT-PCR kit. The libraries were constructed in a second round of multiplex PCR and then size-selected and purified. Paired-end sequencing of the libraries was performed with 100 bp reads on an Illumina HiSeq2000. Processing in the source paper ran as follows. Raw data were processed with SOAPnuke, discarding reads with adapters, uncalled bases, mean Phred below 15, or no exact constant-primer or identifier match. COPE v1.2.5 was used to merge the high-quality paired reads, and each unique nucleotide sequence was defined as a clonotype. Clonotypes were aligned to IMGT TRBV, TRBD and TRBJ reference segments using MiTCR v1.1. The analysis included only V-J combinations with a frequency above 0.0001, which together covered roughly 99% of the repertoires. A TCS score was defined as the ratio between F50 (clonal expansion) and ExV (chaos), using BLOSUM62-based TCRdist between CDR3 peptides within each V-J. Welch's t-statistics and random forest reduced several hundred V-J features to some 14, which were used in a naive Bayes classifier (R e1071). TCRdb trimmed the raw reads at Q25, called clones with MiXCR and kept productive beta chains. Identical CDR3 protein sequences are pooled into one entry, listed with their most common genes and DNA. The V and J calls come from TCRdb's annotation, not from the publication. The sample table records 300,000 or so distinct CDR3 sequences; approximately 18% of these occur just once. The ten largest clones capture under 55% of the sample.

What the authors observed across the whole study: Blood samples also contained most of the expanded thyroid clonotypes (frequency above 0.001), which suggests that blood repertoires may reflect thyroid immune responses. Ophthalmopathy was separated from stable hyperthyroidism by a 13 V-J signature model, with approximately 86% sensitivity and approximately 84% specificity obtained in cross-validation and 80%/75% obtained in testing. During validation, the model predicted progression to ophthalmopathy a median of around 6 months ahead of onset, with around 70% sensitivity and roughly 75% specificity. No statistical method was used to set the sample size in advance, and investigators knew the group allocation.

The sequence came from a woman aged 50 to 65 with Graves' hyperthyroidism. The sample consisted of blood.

CDR3 protein: CASSLPLVGVNTEAFF. The sequenced DNA: TGTGCCAGCAGTCTACCCCTCGTAGGGGTGAACACTGAAGCTTTCTTT. The chain couples TRBV28 to TRBJ1-1; TRBD1 is possibly the D segment (5 matching bases). Its CDR3 holds 16 amino acids, cysteine through phenylalanine. Of all the DNA, just the CDR3 is kept, 48 bases in frame from base 1. V is pared back by 5 bases and J by 0 bases, with 16 bases lying between the germline termini. The germline V gene encodes CDR1 MDHEN and CDR2 SYDVKM. The variable domain in full, with residues beyond the CDR3 obtained from the reference TRBV28 and TRBJ1-1 genes, is DVKVTQSSRYLVKRTGEKVFLECVQDMDHENMFWYRQDPGLGLRLIYFSYDVKMKEKGDIPEGYSVSREKKERFSLILESASTNQTSMYLCASSLPLVGVNTEAFFGQGTRLTVV.